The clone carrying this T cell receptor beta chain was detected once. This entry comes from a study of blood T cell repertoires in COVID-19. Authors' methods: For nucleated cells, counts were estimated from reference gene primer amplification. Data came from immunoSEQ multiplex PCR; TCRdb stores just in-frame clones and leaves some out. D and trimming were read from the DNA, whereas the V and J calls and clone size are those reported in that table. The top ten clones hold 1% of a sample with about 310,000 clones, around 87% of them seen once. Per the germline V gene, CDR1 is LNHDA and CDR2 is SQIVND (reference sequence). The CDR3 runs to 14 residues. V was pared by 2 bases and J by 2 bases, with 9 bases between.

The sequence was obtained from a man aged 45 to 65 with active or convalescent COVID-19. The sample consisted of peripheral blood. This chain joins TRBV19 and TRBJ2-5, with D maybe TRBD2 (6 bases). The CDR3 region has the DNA TGTGCCAGTAGTATAACGGGGGAGCAAGAGACCCAGTACTTC. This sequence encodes CASSITGEQETQYF. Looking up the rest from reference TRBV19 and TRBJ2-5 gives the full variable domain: DGGITQSPKYLFRKEGQNVTLSCEQNLNHDAMYWYRQDPGQGLRLIYYSQIVNDFQKGDIAEGYSVSREKKESFPLTVTSAQKNPTAFYLCASSITGEQETQYFGPGTRLLVL.